These T cell receptor beta chains were read from a single sample in a study of blood T cell repertoires in COVID-19. Profiling relied on immunoSEQ multiplex PCR, and the TCRdb table lists in-frame clones only, not all of them. The table shows some 200,000 clones, with approximately 80% occurring only once. The material sequenced was peripheral blood. These TCRs come from a woman aged 80 or over with active or convalescent COVID-19. CDR3s include the opening cysteine and the closing phenylalanine or tryptophan. Fields, in order: V gene, J gene, clone size, D gene, CDR3 DNA, CDR3 protein. The D gene is left open where the match is weak. Size tells how often a clone was seen (once, few, many) or the class of an expanded clone, and some rows leave it out.

>TRBV28|TRBJ1-6|NA|TRBD1
TGTGCCAGCAGTCCCGGGACAGCGAATTCACCCCTCCACTTT
CASSPGTANSPLHF
>TRBV7-9|TRBJ2-2|NA|NA
TGTGCCGGAGGATGGGATGGGGACACCGGGGAGCTGTTTTTT
CAGGWDGDTGELFF
>TRBV6-7|TRBJ2-1|NA|TRBD1
TGTGCCAGCAGTCCTGGACAGGGAATCTGCAATGAGCAGTTCTTC
CASSPGQGICNEQFF
>TRBV6-5|TRBJ2-3|NA|TRBD1
TGTGCCAGCAGCCGGACAGGGGAGATTGTGGGTACGCAGTATTTT
CASSRTGEIVGTQYF
>TRBV11-3|TRBJ1-1|NA|TRBD1
TGTGCCAGCAGCCTTAACAGGGGGCTGAACACTGAAGCTTTCTTT
CASSLNRGLNTEAFF
>TRBV13|TRBJ2-5|NA|TRBD2
TGTGCCAGCAGCCCAGGACTAGCGGGAGGGTATGATATAGAGACCCAGTACTTC
CASSPGLAGGYDIETQYF
>TRBV3-1/TRBV3-2|TRBJ1-5|NA|NA
TGTGCCAGCAGCCAAGCGGGCAGGGAGGGTCAGCCCCAGCATTTT
CASSQAGREGQPQHF
>TRBV10-3|TRBJ1-3|NA|NA
TGTGCCATCAACGGGGATGGAAACACCATATATTTT
CAINGDGNTIYF
>TRBV27|TRBJ2-5|NA|TRBD1
TGTGCCAGCAGTTTACCGCTGGAACGGGACAGGAGCCAAGAGACCCAGTACTTC
CASSLPLERDRSQETQYF
>TRBV9|TRBJ2-7|NA|TRBD2
TGTGCCAGCAGCGTAGGGGCTGCGGGGGGCCAGCTCGAGCAGTACTTC
CASSVGAAGGQLEQYF
>TRBV3-1/TRBV3-2|TRBJ1-6|NA|NA
TGTGCCAGCAGCCAAGGAATCGGGGTCCGGAATTCACCCCTCCACTTT
CASSQGIGVRNSPLHF
>TRBV7-3|TRBJ2-2|NA|NA
TGTGCCAGCAGCACAGGGTCGAACACCGGGGAGCTGTTTTTT
CASSTGSNTGELFF
>TRBV9|TRBJ2-3|NA|TRBD1
TGTGCCAGCAGCGCCTACAGGGGGCCGCCGCAGGATACGCAGTATTTT
CASSAYRGPPQDTQYF
>TRBV5-1|TRBJ1-4|NA|TRBD1
TGCGCCAGCAGAACTCAGGGGGCAACTAATGAAAAACTGTTTTTT
CASRTQGATNEKLFF
>TRBV24-1|TRBJ2-2|NA|NA
TGTGCCACCAGTGATTTTGGGGGGTATACCGGGGAGCTGTTTTTT
CATSDFGGYTGELFF
>TRBV9|TRBJ1-4|NA|TRBD1
TGTGCCAGCAGCGCCAGACAGGGGACTAATGAAAAACTGTTTTTT
CASSARQGTNEKLFF
>TRBV28|TRBJ2-3|NA|NA
TGTGCCACCAGGGAGGCTACAGATACGCAGTATTTT
CATREATDTQYF
>TRBV7-8|TRBJ2-2|NA|TRBD1
TGTGCCAGCGTAGGGGGCTTCGGGGAGCTGTTTTTT
CASVGGFGELFF
>TRBV6-1|TRBJ1-5|few|NA
TGTGCCAGCAGTGACTTTATACACTATAGCAATCAGCCCCAGCATTTT
CASSDFIHYSNQPQHF
>TRBV6-6|TRBJ2-2|NA|NA
TGTGCCAGCAGTTACAAACAGGGCACCGGGGAGCTGTTTTTT
CASSYKQGTGELFF
>TRBV2|TRBJ2-4|NA|NA
TGTGCCAGCAGTGAATCTCGCACGGTAGCCAAAAACATTCAGTACTTC
CASSESRTVAKNIQYF
>TRBV28|TRBJ2-7|NA|NA
TGTGCCAGCAGTTTAGGGGGCCAAACCTACGAGCAGTACTTC
CASSLGGQTYEQYF
>TRBV24-1|TRBJ2-3|NA|NA
TGTGCCACCAGTGACCCTGGAGTGGGCACAGATACGCAGTATTTT
CATSDPGVGTDTQYF
>TRBV18|TRBJ2-1|once|TRBD2
TGTGCCAGCTCACTTAACAAGCGGGAGGGATCCTACAATGAGCAGTTCTTC
CASSLNKREGSYNEQFF
>TRBV30|TRBJ2-4|NA|TRBD1
TGTGCCTGGAGGGGGACAGGCACCAAAAACATTCAGTACTTC
CAWRGTGTKNIQYF
>TRBV9|TRBJ2-2|NA|TRBD1
TGTGCCAGCAGCGTAGCTGGACAGGGAATCGGGGAGCTGTTTTTT
CASSVAGQGIGELFF
>TRBV5-1|TRBJ2-3|NA|NA
TGCGCCAGCAGCTCAGGTAGCACAGATACGCAGTATTTT
CASSSGSTDTQYF
>TRBV6-2/TRBV6-3|TRBJ1-1|NA|TRBD1
TGTGCCAGCAGCCGACAGGGGGCGGACACTGAAGCTTTCTTT
CASSRQGADTEAFF
>TRBV11-3|TRBJ2-5|once|TRBD1
TGTGCCAGCAGCACCCGAAAACAGGGGCAAGAGACCCAGTACTTC
CASSTRKQGQETQYF
>TRBV7-3|TRBJ2-1|NA|NA
TGTGCCAGCAGCCCCTCGGGCGGGCGGTACAATGAGCAGTTCTTC
CASSPSGGRYNEQFF
>TRBV11-2|TRBJ2-3|NA|NA
TGTGCCAGCAGCTTAGGGTTCTTTGGGGCGGACACAGATACGCAGTATTTT
CASSLGFFGADTDTQYF
>TRBV2|TRBJ1-1|NA|NA
TGTGCCAGCAGCGGGGGTTGGTTGAACACTGAAGCTTTCTTT
CASSGGWLNTEAFF
>TRBV3-1/TRBV3-2|TRBJ2-2|few|NA
TGTGCCAGCAGCCAAGAGGGCAGGGTCGTTGGAATCCCCGGGGAGCTGTTTTTT
CASSQEGRVVGIPGELFF
>TRBV27|TRBJ1-4|NA|TRBD1
TGTGCCAGCAGTAGCCAGGGGGCAACTAATGAAAAACTGTTTTTT
CASSSQGATNEKLFF
>TRBV7-9|TRBJ1-2|NA|TRBD1
TGTGCCAGCAGCTTAGCCCTAACAGGGGTCTATGGCTACACCTTC
CASSLALTGVYGYTF
>TRBV5-4|TRBJ2-7|few|TRBD2
TGTGCCAGCAGCGCCCCCGGACTAGCGGGGGGGGTGTACGAGCAGTACTTC
CASSAPGLAGGVYEQYF
>TRBV19|TRBJ2-3|NA|TRBD2
TGTGCCAGTAGTCGGCTAAGCGGGGGGAGCACAGATACGCAGTATTTT
CASSRLSGGSTDTQYF
>TRBV29-1|TRBJ2-3|NA|TRBD1
TGCAGCGTGTCCGGGACAGTGGGCACAGATACGCAGTATTTT
CSVSGTVGTDTQYF
>TRBV6-5|TRBJ1-6|NA|TRBD1
TGTGCCAGCAGCTTTGACAGGGGATATAATTCACCCCTCCACTTT
CASSFDRGYNSPLHF
>TRBV27|TRBJ2-7|NA|TRBD2
TGTGCCAGCAGTCCGGGACTAGCGGGAGTTACACACGAGCAGTACTTC
CASSPGLAGVTHEQYF
>TRBV6-2/TRBV6-3|TRBJ2-5|once|TRBD2
TGTGCCAGCAGCCTCGCGGGGGGGGAGGCGACCCAGTACTTC
CASSLAGGEATQYF
>TRBV7-2|TRBJ1-2|NA|TRBD1
TGTGCCGGCAGCCCGGACAGGGATTTCTATGGCTACACCTTC
CAGSPDRDFYGYTF
>TRBV3-1/TRBV3-2|TRBJ2-7|NA|TRBD1
TGTGCCAGCAGCCGCAACCGTGGGACAGGTCCCTACGAGCAGTACTTC
CASSRNRGTGPYEQYF
>TRBV3-1/TRBV3-2|TRBJ2-3|NA|NA
TGTGCCAGCAGCCAGGCCTCCACAGATACGCAGTATTTT
CASSQASTDTQYF
>TRBV18|TRBJ1-2|NA|TRBD1
TGTGCCAGCTCACCAAAGGGGGCCGGCTATGGCTACACCTTC
CASSPKGAGYGYTF
>TRBV6-2/TRBV6-3|TRBJ1-2|once|TRBD1
TGTGCCAGCAGTTACGCGGGACAGGGTTATGGCTACACCTTC
CASSYAGQGYGYTF
>TRBV6-2/TRBV6-3|TRBJ1-1|once|NA
TGTGCCAGCAGTACTCAGGGTGATGTCTCTGAAGCTTTCTTT
CASSTQGDVSEAFF
>TRBV19|TRBJ2-2|NA|NA
TGTGCCACCGCCGCAGGGGGGGAGCTGTTTTTT
CATAAGGELFF
>TRBV5-1|TRBJ2-5|NA|NA
TGCGCCAGCAGACTACAAGAGACCCAGTACTTC
CASRLQETQYF
>TRBV6-2/TRBV6-3|TRBJ2-3|NA|NA
TGTGCCAGCAGTTATGAAAGTAGAGGTGTCAGAACGACAGATACGCAGTATTTT
CASSYESRGVRTTDTQYF
>TRBV28|TRBJ2-4|few|NA
TGTGCCAGCAGTTTAGGGGGACAAAGAATAACCAAAAACATTCAGTACTTC
CASSLGGQRITKNIQYF
>TRBV6-2/TRBV6-3|TRBJ2-7|few|NA
TGTGCCAGCAGTTACATCAGAGAGCAGTACTTC
CASSYIREQYF
>TRBV9|TRBJ1-6|once|NA
TGTGCCAGCAGCCCCACGTTGGGGAGGTCCCTCCACTTT
CASSPTLGRSLHF
>TRBV5-1|TRBJ1-1|once|TRBD1
TGCGCCAGCAGCTTGTTCGGACAGGGGGACACTGAAGCTTTCTTT
CASSLFGQGDTEAFF
>TRBV5-1|TRBJ2-1|NA|TRBD1
TGCGCCAGCAGTCCCGGGACAGGGGGCAATGAGCAGTTCTTC
CASSPGTGGNEQFF
>TRBV18|TRBJ2-7|few|TRBD2
TGTGCCAGCTCACCAATGACTAGCCCGAGCGAGCAGTACTTC
CASSPMTSPSEQYF
>TRBV7-9|TRBJ1-2|NA|TRBD1
TGTGCCAGCCACAGGGGTGGCTATGGCTACACCTTC
CASHRGGYGYTF
>TRBV7-3|TRBJ1-5|NA|NA
TGTGCCAGCAGCATCGACAGAAATCAGCCCCAGCATTTT
CASSIDRNQPQHF